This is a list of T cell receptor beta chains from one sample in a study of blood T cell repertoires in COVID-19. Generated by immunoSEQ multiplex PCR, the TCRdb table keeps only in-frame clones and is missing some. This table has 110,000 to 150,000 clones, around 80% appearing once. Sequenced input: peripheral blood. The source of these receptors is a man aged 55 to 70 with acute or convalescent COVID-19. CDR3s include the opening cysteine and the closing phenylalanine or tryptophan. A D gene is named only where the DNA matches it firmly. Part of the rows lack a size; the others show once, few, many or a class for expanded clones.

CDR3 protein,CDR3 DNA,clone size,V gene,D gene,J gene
CASSSLAERTDTQYF,TGTGCCAGCAGTTCACTAGCGGAACGCACAGATACGCAGTATTTT,-,TRBV28,TRBD2,TRBJ2-3
CASSQDLAQGETEAFF,TGCGCCAGCAGCCAAGATCTCGCACAGGGCGAAACTGAAGCTTTCTTT,once,TRBV4-1,-,TRBJ1-1
CASSPVTTPENIQYF,TGTGCCAGCTCACCGGTGACGACTCCAGAAAACATTCAGTACTTC,-,TRBV18,-,TRBJ2-4
CASSPRVGGTYEQYF,TGTGCCAGCAGCCCCCGGGTCGGCGGGACCTACGAGCAGTACTTC,-,TRBV4-2,-,TRBJ2-7
CSASRFSSEGTGELFF,TGCAGTGCTAGTCGGTTCAGCAGCGAAGGCACCGGGGAGCTGTTTTTT,-,TRBV20-1,-,TRBJ2-2
CASSPTGTGPGYTF,TGTGCCAGCAGTCCCACCGGGACAGGGCCCGGCTACACCTTC,-,TRBV28,TRBD1,TRBJ1-2
CASSDQTGGTHQPQHF,TGTGCCAGCAGTGACCAGACAGGGGGTACACATCAGCCCCAGCATTTT,-,TRBV6-1,TRBD1,TRBJ1-5
CATLYFGQGYEQYF,TGTGCCACCCTTTACTTCGGACAGGGCTACGAGCAGTACTTC,-,TRBV6-5,TRBD1,TRBJ2-7
CASSVSLGTGEVEQYF,TGTGCCAGCAGCGTCTCCCTTGGGACAGGGGAGGTCGAGCAGTACTTC,once,TRBV9,TRBD1,TRBJ2-7
CASSEKVAGSPLHF,TGTGCCAGCAGTGAGAAGGTGGCGGGTTCACCCCTCCACTTT,-,TRBV2,-,TRBJ1-6
CSALQGPGTEAFF,TGCAGCGCTCTACAGGGTCCGGGCACTGAAGCTTTCTTT,-,TRBV29-1,-,TRBJ1-1
CAIKSQANSPLHF,TGTGCCATCAAGAGCCAGGCGAATTCACCCCTCCACTTT,-,TRBV10-3,-,TRBJ1-6
CASSSIQGGQTRYGYTF,TGTGCCAGCAGCTCAATACAGGGGGGCCAGACCCGCTACGGCTACACCTTC,-,TRBV7-2,TRBD1,TRBJ1-2
CASSMYSFYSNQPQHF,TGTGCCAGTAGTATGTACAGCTTCTATAGCAATCAGCCCCAGCATTTT,few,TRBV19,-,TRBJ1-5
CASSFAGETGELFF,TGTGCCAGCAGTTTTGCAGGGGAAACCGGGGAGCTGTTTTTT,once,TRBV28,-,TRBJ2-2
CASSRDRGFTNTEAFF,TGTGCCAGCAGCCGGGACAGGGGTTTTACGAACACTGAAGCTTTCTTT,few,TRBV3-1/TRBV3-2,TRBD1,TRBJ1-1
CASSYSSQGKGREQYF,TGTGCCAGCAGTTACTCTTCCCAGGGCAAGGGCCGCGAGCAGTACTTC,-,TRBV6-5,-,TRBJ2-7
CASSPVRDSGANVLTF,TGTGCCAGCAGCCCGGTCCGGGACTCTGGGGCCAACGTCCTGACTTTC,few,TRBV2,-,TRBJ2-6
CASSEEGFETQYF,TGTGCCAGCAGTGAAGAGGGGTTCGAGACCCAGTACTTC,-,TRBV2,-,TRBJ2-5
CASSFLVTGGVTDTQYF,TGTGCCAGCAGCTTCTTGGTCACAGGGGGGGTCACAGATACGCAGTATTTT,-,TRBV7-2,-,TRBJ2-3
CASRIPGHYNSPLHF,TGTGCCAGCAGGATCCCGGGACACTATAATTCACCCCTCCACTTT,once,TRBV28,-,TRBJ1-6
CASSPLGRKNEQFF,TGTGCCAGTAGTCCCCTGGGGCGTAAGAATGAGCAGTTCTTC,-,TRBV19,-,TRBJ2-1
CASPLATGELFF,TGTGCCAGCCCGTTAGCTACCGGGGAGCTGTTTTTT,-,TRBV2,-,TRBJ2-2
CAWTAAGGYTF,TGTGCCTGGACCGCAGCGGGTGGCTACACCTTC,-,TRBV30,-,TRBJ1-2
CASSLWGGTLYEQYF,TGCGCCAGCAGCTTGTGGGGGGGAACCCTCTACGAGCAGTACTTC,-,TRBV5-1,TRBD2,TRBJ2-7
CASSIDDRNNQPQHF,TGTGCCAGTAGTATAGACGACAGGAATAATCAGCCCCAGCATTTT,-,TRBV19,-,TRBJ1-5
CASSMQTGGRGNTIYF,TGTGCCAGCAGCATGCAGACAGGGGGCCGTGGAAACACCATATATTTT,-,TRBV7-9,TRBD1,TRBJ1-3
CASSPSTGDTEAFF,TGCGCCAGCAGCCCGTCGACAGGGGACACTGAAGCTTTCTTT,-,TRBV5-1,TRBD1,TRBJ1-1
CATSLAPGNTEAFF,TGTGCCACCAGCCTGGCCCCGGGGAACACTGAAGCTTTCTTT,-,TRBV15,-,TRBJ1-1
CASSARGLYGYTF,TGTGCCAGCAGTGCCAGGGGGCTCTATGGCTACACCTTC,-,TRBV28,TRBD1,TRBJ1-2
CASTTGLAIQETQYF,TGTGCCAGCACTACGGGACTAGCGATCCAAGAGACCCAGTACTTC,-,TRBV6-5,TRBD2,TRBJ2-5
CASTHPGQGSDNEQFF,TGTGCCAGCACTCACCCGGGACAGGGGTCGGACAATGAGCAGTTCTTC,-,TRBV2,TRBD1,TRBJ2-1
CASSLLYRGSNEQFF,TGTGCCAGCAGCTTACTATACAGGGGATCCAATGAGCAGTTCTTC,-,TRBV7-8,TRBD1,TRBJ2-1
CASSNRGNTEAFF,TGTGCCAGCTCTAACAGGGGTAACACTGAAGCTTTCTTT,-,TRBV21-1,-,TRBJ1-1
CASSLVSGRTSYNEQFF,TGCGCCAGCAGCTTGGTTAGCGGGAGGACCTCCTACAATGAGCAGTTCTTC,-,TRBV5-1,TRBD2,TRBJ2-1
CASRLQQGRNYGYTF,TGTGCCAGCAGACTCCAACAGGGACGTAACTATGGCTACACCTTC,-,TRBV27,-,TRBJ1-2
CASSPTRTGTYEQYF,TGTGCCAGCTCACCAACTAGGACAGGGACCTACGAGCAGTACTTC,-,TRBV18,TRBD1,TRBJ2-7
CASSPTGAGAGPQHF,TGTGCCAGCAGCCCCACAGGGGCAGGGGCAGGGCCCCAGCATTTT,-,TRBV28,TRBD1,TRBJ1-5
CAISDPGTEETQYF,TGTGCCATCAGTGACCCCGGGACAGAAGAGACCCAGTACTTC,-,TRBV10-3,TRBD1,TRBJ2-5
CASSITSGKVDTQYF,TGTGCCAGCAGTATAACTAGCGGGAAGGTAGATACGCAGTATTTT,-,TRBV6-2/TRBV6-3,TRBD2,TRBJ2-3
CASTRGADASRNYGYTF,TGTGCCAGTACCCGGGGGGCGGATGCATCTCGAAACTATGGCTACACCTTC,once,TRBV19,-,TRBJ1-2
CASSGSLAGGRELFF,TGTGCCAGTAGTGGGTCACTAGCGGGAGGCCGGGAGCTGTTTTTT,-,TRBV19,TRBD2,TRBJ2-2
CASSQGTGWTEAFF,TGCGCCAGCAGCCAGGGGACCGGCTGGACTGAAGCTTTCTTT,-,TRBV5-1,-,TRBJ1-1
CASSRAGTSGLYEQYF,TGTGCCAGCAGCCGCGCCGGGACTTCCGGGCTCTACGAGCAGTACTTC,-,TRBV6-2/TRBV6-3,-,TRBJ2-7
CASSLGQLAGSYEQYF,TGTGCCAGCAGCTTAGGTCAACTAGCGGGGAGCTACGAGCAGTACTTC,-,TRBV7-2,TRBD2,TRBJ2-7
CALTGSLWAEAFF,TGTGCCCTGACAGGATCCCTCTGGGCTGAAGCTTTCTTT,-,TRBV30,-,TRBJ1-1
CASSGRDTSNQPQHF,TGTGCCAGTAGTGGCCGGGACACCAGCAATCAGCCCCAGCATTTT,-,TRBV19,-,TRBJ1-5
CASSGGLAGNTGELFF,TGCGCCAGCAGCGGCGGACTAGCGGGAAACACCGGGGAGCTGTTTTTT,once,TRBV5-1,TRBD2,TRBJ2-2
CSASSQGDGYTF,TGCAGTGCTAGTTCCCAGGGGGATGGCTACACCTTC,few,TRBV20-1,TRBD1,TRBJ1-2
CASSPRQANWGTEAFF,TGTGCCAGTAGTCCGCGACAGGCCAATTGGGGCACTGAAGCTTTCTTT,-,TRBV19,-,TRBJ1-1